Here is one T cell receptor beta chain with its context. Which antigen it targets is not known. Within one base of it there is no much larger clone, and no base qualities were kept. Library method: the immunoSEQ multiplex PCR assay. High-throughput TCR-beta CDR3 sequencing of genomic DNA from most patients was performed by Adaptive Biotechnologies. Per the authors' processing: Adaptive's ImmunoSEQ software was the source of the TCR sequencing data for about 20 patients, while a few other patients were processed with MiXCR and VDJtools. CDR3 nucleotide sequences shared by donor and recipient were removed because the origin of these sequences could not be assigned. At least 2-fold expansion over unstimulated cells and a minimum CFSE-low frequency of 0.002% (template counts) or 0.001% (read counts) were required for clones to be classified as alloreactive. A clone was considered mappable if detected in the sequenced pre-transplant spleen, lymph node, or MLR CFSE-low populations of the donor or recipient. Cumulative frequency of alloreactive clones was calculated as a percentage of all sequences weighted by copy number. TCRdb took over this immuneACCESS table, retaining in-frame rearrangements with V and J assigned. Such tables are incomplete; in checked studies, under half of the missing clones stem from an unresolved V gene, and the remainder is unexplained. V and J calls plus clone size are reproduced from that table; the DNA served to infer D and trimming. This sample has 90,000 to 100,000 clones in its table, and about 83% of those were observed once. Together, the top ten hold approximately 1.5% of the sample.

Blood samples were collected up to 4 times in the first month after transplant and then at least monthly when available. The data belong to a study of graft-versus-host responses after intestinal transplantation (dated by TCRdb to the early 2020s). About the study as a whole: The transplants that recipients got were multivisceral, liver-intestinal, or isolated intestinal. All recipients received anti-thymocyte globulin induction followed by maintenance tacrolimus and steroids for around three years. Graft-versus-host and host-versus-graft alloreactive T cell clones were tracked in the graft, circulation and bone marrow after intestinal transplantation using bulk TCR-beta CDR3 sequencing. Alloreactive clones were identified by sequencing pre-transplant mixed lymphocyte reaction products and comparing these products with unstimulated pre-transplant donor and recipient T cells. The cohort enrolled 24 intestinal transplant recipients, one of whom was a retransplant, and a few patients without pretransplant specimens were excluded. Donor T cell macrochimerism was defined as a peak of at least 4% donor T cells among recipient peripheral blood mononuclear cells. Instead of going to the commercial service, samples from a few later patients were sequenced in-house on an Illumina MiSeq and processed with MiXCR.

General conclusions and limits of the study: Conclusions were limited by the relatively low number and heterogeneity of intestinal transplant patients. Early after transplant, declines in HvG clones were associated with peak levels of circulating GvH clones. Patients with donor T cell macrochimerism had high GvH to HvG T cell clonal ratios in their allografts. GvH clones were found in recipient bone marrow, and some of the GvH clones appeared earlier in ileal mucosa or blood, which is consistent with an intestinal mucosal origin.

CDR1 and CDR2, looked up from the germline V gene, are SGHVS and FNYEAQ. For this chain, trimming is 6 bases at the V end and 5 bases at the J end, and the number of junction bases without a gene match is 6. Its CDR3 holds 15 amino acids, cysteine through phenylalanine. Only CDR3 DNA is held: 45 bases, read in frame from base 1. This sequence uses TRBV7-6 and TRBJ2-3; TRBD2 fits 12 bases in the junction. The sequenced sample was PBMCs, obtained 255 days after intestinal transplant. This receptor was taken from a human patient who received an intestinal transplant, so some T cells may come from the graft donor. The nucleotide sequence reads TGTGCCAGCAGGCGACTAGCGGGGGAAGGAGATACGCAGTATTTT. Its translation reads: CASRRLAGEGDTQYF.